The entry below describes one T cell receptor beta chain. Its target is unknown. The data originate from a study of T cells in localized non-small cell lung cancer. This CDR3 contains 12 residues. Germline values: CDR1 SGHTA, CDR2 FQGNSA. Trimming removed 4 bases from V and 0 bases from J, with 2 bases in between. Generated by immunoSEQ multiplex PCR, the TCRdb table keeps only in-frame clones and is missing some. Here the sample spans roughly 25,000 clones, around 87% being singletons. Points from the study as a whole: Tumor showed lower T cell clonality than uninvolved adjacent lung, where it was highest. Adjacent lung exhibited a median of about 50 among the 100 most abundant tumor clones. With higher T cell density in blood came longer overall survival. Only one tumor region went through sequencing, so heterogeneity may still be there.

The material was peripheral blood, obtained before any cancer treatment. V usage is TRBV7-2 and J usage is TRBJ2-3; no reliable D call. The TCR was taken from a male donor at least 60 years old with stage II squamous cell lung carcinoma. CDR3 sequence reads: CASSSSTDTQYF. In DNA, the CDR3 is TGTGCCAGCAGCTCGAGCACAGATACGCAGTATTTT.